This TCR beta chain came from a study of Ad26.COV2.S vaccination and SARS-CoV-2 variants (dated by TCRdb to the early 2020s). About the study as a whole: Vaccine-arm donors were drawn from COV1001, a multicentre, randomized, double-blind, placebo-controlled phase I-IIa trial of Ad26.COV2.S in healthy adults. Ad26.COV2.S was administered intramuscularly at 5 x 10^10 or 1 x 10^11 viral particles, either as a single shot or as two shots given 56 days apart. The specificity and breadth of SARS-CoV-2-reactive T cell receptors after Ad26.COV2.S vaccination were assessed by TCRbeta repertoire sequencing. A total of around 32 samples were included in the TCR-sequenced set, comprising roughly 19 Ad26.COV2.S vaccine recipients, 5 placebo recipients and 8 SARS-CoV-2 convalescent individuals. Trial participants were randomized into five groups of five, in which low-dose or high-dose Ad26.COV2.S was given once or twice, or placebo was given on both occasions. Throughout the experiments and outcome assessment, investigators stayed blinded to trial group allocation. Summary of the overall study and its limitations: The study was not powered to compare responses between vaccine doses or regimens. Higher spike-specific TCR breadth was observed in Ad26.COV2.S recipients than in placebo recipients (P = 0.0014). After vaccination, substantial breadth of spike-specific CD8+ and CD4+ T cell responses was reported. Vaccine and placebo recipients had similar non-spike TCR breadth, a finding consistent with the vaccine containing only spike. The authors noted that the TCR breadth and depth analyses may have underestimated total T cell responses.

The immunoSEQ Assay was used to sequence TCRbeta CDR3 regions. After extraction, genomic DNA underwent amplification by bias-controlled multiplex PCR, followed by high-throughput sequencing. Turning to the authors' computational methods: To quantify the absolute abundance of every unique TCRbeta CDR3 region, sequences were collapsed and filtered. T cell fraction was estimated by normalization of TCRbeta template counts to usable DNA, with usable DNA being measured through amplification of reference genes present in all nucleated cells. Repertoire TCRs were annotated as SARS-CoV-2-specific by exact matching of V gene, CDR3 amino acid sequence and J gene to a known reactive TCR set. The reference SARS-CoV-2 TCR set was derived from MIRA and filtered for enrichment in COVID-19-positive ImmuneCODE repertoires, a step that removed public or cross-reactive TCRs. Using the MIRA antigens, annotated TCRs were further analysed by specific ORF or by position within an ORF. Depth was the summed frequency of annotated unique rearrangements, while breadth was defined as annotated unique rearrangements over total unique productive rearrangements. TCR breadth was compared between groups using two-sided Wilcoxon rank-sum tests. TCRdb's version of the immuneACCESS table is confined to in-frame rearrangements and falls short of the full clone set. An unresolved V gene accounts for under half of the shortfall where checked; the remainder is of unknown origin. That table furnishes V, J and clone size, whereas the DNA furnished D and trimming. The sample contains 400,000 to 450,000 clones, 90% of them found a single time. The ten largest make up less than 15% of the sample.

In regard to this clone: The antigen it recognizes is unknown. The record has no base qualities; no much larger clone is one base away.

The CDR3 sequence holds 13 residues, the cysteine and phenylalanine included. Only the CDR3 portion is preserved as DNA: 39 bases, with reading frame beginning at the first base. Reading the germline V gene gives CDR1 MNHNS and CDR2 SASEGT. The junction shows trimming of 1 base on V and 8 bases on J, plus 9 bases between the germline ends. What the treatment or condition label conveys for this sample: roughly 19 received Ad26.COV2.S at low or high dose, single or two shots; about 5 received placebo; per-sample allocation not given. Repertoires of vaccine and placebo recipients were sequenced from samples taken on day 63 after the first injection. Between 29 July and 7 August 2020, Cohort 1b enrolled fewer than 30 adults aged 18-55 years at one site in Boston, USA. Ad26.COV2.S consisted of a replication-incompetent adenovirus type 26 vector by which a prefusion-stabilized SARS-CoV-2 spike protein from the original Wuhan strain was expressed.

The chain was built from TRBV6-1 and TRBJ2-1, with no confidently assigned D gene. The receptor was derived from a person aged 18 to 59 who received the Ad26.COV2.S COVID-19 vaccine or a placebo. The starting material was peripheral blood, obtained in a trial of Ad26.COV2.S vaccine versus placebo. The CDR3 sequence is CASSEVVTHEQFF. At the DNA level, the sequence is TGTGCCAGCAGTGAAGTAGTTACCCATGAGCAGTTCTTC.